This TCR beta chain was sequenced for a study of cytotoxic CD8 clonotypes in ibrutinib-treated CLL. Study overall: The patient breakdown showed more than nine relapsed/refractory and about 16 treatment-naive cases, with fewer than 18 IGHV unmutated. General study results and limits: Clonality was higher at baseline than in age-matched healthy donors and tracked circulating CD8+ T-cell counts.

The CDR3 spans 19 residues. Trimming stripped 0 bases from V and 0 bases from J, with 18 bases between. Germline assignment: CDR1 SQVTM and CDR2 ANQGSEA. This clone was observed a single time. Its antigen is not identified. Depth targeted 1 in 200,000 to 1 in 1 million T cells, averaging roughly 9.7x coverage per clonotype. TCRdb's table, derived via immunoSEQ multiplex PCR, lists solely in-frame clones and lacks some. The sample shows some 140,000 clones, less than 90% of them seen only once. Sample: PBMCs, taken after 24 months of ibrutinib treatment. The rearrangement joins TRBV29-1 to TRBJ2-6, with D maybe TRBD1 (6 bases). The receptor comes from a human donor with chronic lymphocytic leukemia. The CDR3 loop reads CSVEDPSRTAFSGANVLTF. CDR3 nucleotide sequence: TGCAGCGTTGAAGATCCTTCTCGGACAGCGTTCTCTGGGGCCAACGTCCTGACTTTC. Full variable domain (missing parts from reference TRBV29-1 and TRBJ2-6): SAVISQKPSRDICQRGTSLTIQCQVDSQVTMMFWYRQQPGQSLTLIATANQGSEATYESGFVIDKFPISRPNLTFSTLTVSNMSPEDSSIYLCSVEDPSRTAFSGANVLTFGAGSRLTVL.